Listed below are T cell receptor beta chains from one sample, sequenced in a study of OX40 agonist ivuxolimab in advanced cancers. The assay was immunoSEQ multiplex PCR, and TCRdb's table has in-frame clones only and misses some. The sample holds nearly 80,000 clones; more than 85% are singletons and the top ten take approximately 6.9%. The source material was CD4+ or CD8+ T cells sorted from blood, sampled in a trial of the OX40 agonist ivuxolimab. The receptors were sampled from an adult with an advanced solid tumor such as melanoma, head and neck, liver or kidney cancer. Both conserved end residues are part of each CDR3. Size values are once, few and many counts, or a class for expanded clones, and some rows have none.

cdr3_aa | clone_size | j_call | v_call
CASSPPTSGIRTDTQYF | . | TRBJ2-3 | TRBV28
CSVTGGWGNTIYF | . | TRBJ1-3 | TRBV29-1
CASSIEQGSYGYTF | . | TRBJ1-2 | TRBV19
CSVEEIGVSYGYTF | . | TRBJ1-2 | TRBV29-1
CASFRACGYTF | . | TRBJ1-2 | TRBV27
CASSPDTYNEQFF | . | TRBJ2-1 | TRBV9
CASSTGTGSAYGYTF | . | TRBJ1-2 | TRBV7-6
CASSPRTSGRNNQFF | once | TRBJ2-1 | TRBV18
CASKEGSLANYGYTF | . | TRBJ1-2 | TRBV28
CASSEWERGSSYNEQFF | . | TRBJ2-1 | TRBV10-1
CASSNPTGETQYF | . | TRBJ2-5 | TRBV27
CASSPPTGGSQPQHF | . | TRBJ1-5 | TRBV28
CAWRGLGNQPQHF | . | TRBJ1-5 | TRBV30
CASSPLSTGGPPGEAFF | . | TRBJ1-1 | TRBV18
CASTIFRSTDTQYF | . | TRBJ2-3 | TRBV28
CASRSGGDEKLFF | . | TRBJ1-4 | TRBV6-1
CAHGTGAAYGYTF | . | TRBJ1-2 | TRBV28
CASSELGRYGYTF | few | TRBJ1-2 | TRBV2
CASSGTTLNEQFF | . | TRBJ2-1 | TRBV11-2
CASSLIGGGGLEQFF | . | TRBJ2-1 | TRBV27
CSITGGNYEQYF | . | TRBJ2-7 | TRBV29-1
CASSLGLIDFGTEAFF | . | TRBJ1-1 | TRBV6-6
CASSSRTSGSFWFF | . | TRBJ2-1 | TRBV11-2
CASISGGLGRNEQFF | . | TRBJ2-1 | TRBV11-2
CASSRGGGATQGQPQHF | once | TRBJ1-5 | TRBV7-2
CASRTEGGEQYF | . | TRBJ2-7 | TRBV4-1
CASSYTSGRTDTQYF | . | TRBJ2-3 | TRBV6-5
CASSLVAGSGYTF | . | TRBJ1-2 | TRBV5-6
CASSLELATEQFF | . | TRBJ2-1 | TRBV7-9
CASSLSPGFYGYTF | . | TRBJ1-2 | TRBV27
CASSPIMASGSRGNEQFF | few | TRBJ2-1 | TRBV5-1
CASSATSTDTQYF | . | TRBJ2-3 | TRBV5-1
CASSPPGSNQETQYF | . | TRBJ2-5 | TRBV18
CASSEYDRAYNEQFF | . | TRBJ2-1 | TRBV7-9
CASPSAARRCDEQYF | once | TRBJ2-7 | TRBV5-1
CASSSGRRGDTQYF | . | TRBJ2-3 | TRBV6-5
CAWSVGPSNQPQHF | . | TRBJ1-5 | TRBV30